Following are 21 T cell receptor beta chains from one sample sequenced in a study of cytomegalovirus exposure and HLA in healthy donors (dated by TCRdb to about 2017). The library was produced with the immunoSEQ multiplex PCR assay. Held by TCRdb, this immuneACCESS table contains in-frame sequences only and omits some clones. Under half of the omission traces to an unresolved V gene where checked; the cause of the rest is unknown. This sample holds tens of thousands of clones; approximately 95% were observed only once. The top ten constitute about 2.1% of the sample. Sequenced material: PBMCs. The origin of the receptors is a young woman in good health and CMV-seronegative.

The CDR3 protein is CASFEASRKFQPQHF. For the CDR3, the DNA is TGTGCCAGCTTCGAGGCCTCCAGAAAGTTTCAGCCCCAGCATTTT. This chain connects TRBV6-5 to TRBJ1-5; no firm D call. V gave up 8 bases and J gave up 6 bases, with 20 bases separating them. This CDR3 spans 15 amino acids. Germline lookup yields CDR1 MNHEY and CDR2 SVGAGI.

This clone was observed once. This chain connects TRBV28 to TRBJ2-1; D possibly corresponds to TRBD2 (6 bases). This CDR3 is built from 14 residues. Per germline, CDR1 MDHEN and CDR2 SYDVKM. V was clipped by 7 bases and J by 11 bases, with 21 bases between them. The CDR3 spells CASNPPSVRGKQFF. The CDR3 coding sequence is TGTGCCAGCAACCCCCCTAGCGTTCGGGGGAAGCAGTTCTTC.

The count of this clone is one. The chain couples TRBV28 to TRBJ2-1; D is possibly TRBD2 (5 bases). The CDR3 length is 13 residues. V shed 3 bases and J shed 6 bases, with 9 bases lying between them. CDR1 is MDHEN and CDR2 is SYDVKM in the germline V gene. The CDR3, as DNA: TGTGCCAGCAGTTTGAGGGTAATCAATGAGCAGTTCTTC. Translation: CASSLRVINEQFF.

As DNA, the CDR3 is TGTGCCAGCAGTTCAGTAACCTACGAGCAGTACTTC. Encoded protein: CASSSVTYEQYF. The rearrangement uses TRBV6-6 and TRBJ2-7; D not certain. Per the germline V gene, CDR1 is MNHNY and CDR2 is SVGAGI (reference sequence). CDR3 length: 12 residues. V was clipped by 4 bases and J by 2 bases, with 6 bases between them.

This clone appeared a few times. The chain is built from TRBV5-5 and TRBJ2-7; D perhaps matches TRBD1 (6 bases). V lost 4 bases to trimming and J lost 2 bases, with 13 bases between them. CDR1 is SGHKS and CDR2 is YYEKEE in the germline V gene (reference sequence). This CDR3 is built from 14 residues. The CDR3 DNA follows: TGTGCCAGCAGCCGGACAGAACTCACCTACGAGCAGTACTTC. Residues: CASSRTELTYEQYF.

The chain uses TRBV7-2 and TRBJ1-5; D possibly corresponds to TRBD1 (6 bases). V shed 5 bases and J shed 9 bases, with 14 bases lying between them. CDR3 length: 13 residues. The germline V gene encodes CDR1 SGHTA and CDR2 FQGNSA. The CDR3 DNA is TGTGCCAGCAGCGGACAGAATCAGGCGCCCCAGCATTTT. This encodes CASSGQNQAPQHF.

This clone was seen just once. V usage is TRBV7-2 and J usage is TRBJ2-7; 9 bases match TRBD2. Germline V gene lookup returns CDR1 SGHTA and CDR2 FQGNSA. This CDR3 spans 15 amino acids. Trimming cost V 4 bases and J 6 bases; bases outside gene matches: 10. CDR3 region: CASSYSSGVRGEQYF. Written as DNA, the CDR3 is TGTGCCAGCAGCTACTCTAGCGGGGTCCGGGGCGAGCAGTACTTC.

This clone was seen once. The gene calls are TRBV7-9 and TRBJ2-1, with D hard to call. CDR1 is SEHNR and CDR2 is FQNEAQ in the germline V gene (reference sequence). This CDR3 is built from 13 residues. Between the trimmed V and J ends, which lost 0 bases and 2 bases, there was a span of 2 bases. Here the CDR3 reads CASSLATYNEQFF. DNA of the CDR3: TGTGCCAGCAGCTTAGCTACCTACAATGAGCAGTTCTTC. Variable domain in full (rest from reference TRBV7-9 and TRBJ2-1): DTGVSQNPRHKITKRGQNVTFRCDPISEHNRLYWYRQTLGQGPEFLTYFQNEAQLEKSRLLSDRFSAERPKGSFSTLEIQRTEQGDSAMYLCASSLATYNEQFFGPGTRLTVL.

V usage is TRBV27 and J usage is TRBJ1-2; tentatively, D is TRBD1 (5 bases). The CDR3 spans 14 residues. V lost 5 bases and J 0 bases, leaving 10 bases between the germline ends. From germline, CDR1 is MNHEY and CDR2 SMNVEV (reference sequence). The CDR3 loop is CASSLGGTNYGYTF. Here the CDR3 DNA reads TGTGCCAGCAGTCTCGGGGGGACTAACTATGGCTACACCTTC.

Here the CDR3 DNA reads TGTGCCACCAGCAGAGATCCCGGCAGTAGCGATGAGCAGTTCTTC. Translated: CATSRDPGSSDEQFF. J is TRBJ2-1 and V is TRBV15, with D possibly being TRBD2 (5 bases). CDR3 length equals 15 residues. Trimming removed 0 bases at V and 8 bases at J, with 14 bases between. The germline gives CDR1 LNHNV, CDR2 YYDKDF (reference sequence).

The J gene is TRBJ2-7, the V gene TRBV27; D may be TRBD2 (5 bases). The V gene's germline CDR1 is MNHEY and CDR2 SMNVEV (reference sequence). V was shortened by 1 base and J by 6 bases, with 10 bases between the two germline ends. CDR3 length equals 13 residues. CDR3 loop: CASSLFAGVEQYF. The CDR3 nucleotides are TGTGCCAGCAGTTTATTCGCGGGCGTCGAGCAGTACTTC.

This chain uses TRBV9 with TRBJ2-7, with D possibly matching TRBD2 (6 bases). CDR1 SGDLS and CDR2 YYNGEE come from the germline V gene. Deletions cut 3 bases from V and 4 bases from J, with 8 bases between. The CDR3 contains 12 residues. The chain's CDR3 is CASSGGTYEQYF. DNA of the CDR3: TGTGCCAGCAGCGGGGGGACTTACGAGCAGTACTTC.

V and J are TRBV18 and TRBJ2-7, with 8 nucleotides matching TRBD1. Germline V gene sequence: CDR1 KGHSH, CDR2 LQKENI. The CDR3 contains 14 residues. V shed 4 bases and J 2 bases; nucleotides not matched to a gene: 4. The CDR3 sequence is CASSLRQGTYEQYF. DNA for the CDR3: TGTGCCAGCTCACTACGACAGGGGACCTACGAGCAGTACTTC. Together with reference TRBV18 and TRBJ2-7, the CDR3 gives the full variable domain: NAGVMQNPRHLVRRRGQEARLRCSPMKGHSHVYWYRQLPEEGLKFMVYLQKENIIDESGMPKERFSAEFPKEGPSILRIQQVVRGDSAAYFCASSLRQGTYEQYFGPGTRLTVT.

This clone was found once. V gene TRBV5-5 combines with J gene TRBJ1-6, with TRBD1 as a possible D gene (5 bases). Between the trimmed V and J ends, which lost 4 bases and 6 bases, there was a span of 11 bases. This CDR3 contains 14 residues. Germline V lookup: CDR1 SGHKS, CDR2 YYEKEE (reference sequence). DNA for the CDR3: TGTGCCAGCAGCCCCGACAGAGTTAATTCACCCCTCCACTTT. Its translation: CASSPDRVNSPLHF.

V and J are TRBV5-1 and TRBJ2-5, with 13 nucleotides matching TRBD2. V was pared by 0 bases and J by 4 bases, with 0 bases of the junction left unmatched. CDR1 SGHRS and CDR2 YFSETQ come from the germline V gene. The CDR3 has 15 amino acids. The CDR3, as DNA: TGCGCCAGCAGCTTGGGACTAGCGGGGGGAGAGACCCAGTACTTC. Protein product: CASSLGLAGGETQYF.

The chain has TRBV7-3 and TRBJ2-5; 9 nucleotides match TRBD2. Germline values: CDR1 SGHTA, CDR2 FQGTGA. The CDR3 spans 15 residues. Trimming cost V 4 bases and J 5 bases; bases outside gene matches: 8. In DNA form, the CDR3 reads TGTGCCAGCAGCTCAATAGCGGGAGAAAAGGAGACCCAGTACTTC. This codes for CASSSIAGEKETQYF. Full variable domain (rest looked up from reference TRBV7-3 and TRBJ2-5): GAGVSQTPSNKVTEKGKYVELRCDPISGHTALYWYRQSLGQGPEFLIYFQGTGAADDSGLPNDRFFAVRPEGSVSTLKIQRTERGDSAVYLCASSSIAGEKETQYFGPGTRLLVL.

The V gene is TRBV19, the J gene TRBJ2-1; TRBD2 is a possible D gene (6 bases). Trimming took 3 bases from V and 0 from J, leaving 15 bases between them. The CDR3 runs 17 residues. In germline, CDR1 is LNHDA, CDR2 SQIVND (reference sequence). In nucleotides, the CDR3 is TGTGCCAGTAGTATTGCTGGGACGACTAGCTCCTACAATGAGCAGTTCTTC. It translates to CASSIAGTTSSYNEQFF.

The CDR3 loop is CASSPASSYEQYF. The CDR3 region has the DNA TGTGCCAGCAGCCCAGCGAGCTCCTACGAGCAGTACTTC. J is TRBJ2-7 and V is TRBV5-4; D call uncertain. Trimming left V 4 bases short and J 0 bases short, with 8 bases between. CDR1 is SGHNT, CDR2 YYREEE, per germline (reference sequence). This CDR3 spans 13 amino acids.

The chain couples TRBV4-1 to TRBJ1-5; D remains unclear. CDR3 length equals 13 residues. Trimming stripped 3 bases from V and 10 bases from J, with 13 bases between. Germline V gene data show CDR1 as MGHRA and CDR2 as YSYEKL. Written as DNA, the CDR3 is TGCGCCAGCAGCCAGGACTTGGACTCCCCCCAGCATTTT. Residues: CASSQDLDSPQHF.

This chain joins TRBV28 and TRBJ1-5; the D gene is possibly TRBD1 (6 bases). The CDR3 consists of 15 residues. Trimming stripped 5 bases from V and 3 bases from J, with 14 bases between. Germline lookup yields CDR1 MDHEN and CDR2 SYDVKM. The CDR3 sequence is CASSPTGPVNQPQHF. CDR3 bases: TGTGCCAGCAGTCCGACAGGTCCGGTCAATCAGCCCCAGCATTTT.

The genes are TRBV5-5 and TRBJ1-1; tentatively, D is TRBD1 (6 bases). The V gene lost 2 bases and the J gene lost 1 base, with 15 bases spanning the gap. The CDR3 extends over 16 amino acids. Germline CDR1 and CDR2: SGHKS and YYEKEE (reference sequence). The CDR3 sequence is CASSLRSGGANTEAFF. Here the CDR3 DNA reads TGTGCCAGCAGCTTACGATCGGGGGGCGCGAACACTGAAGCTTTCTTT.